Shown below are 28 T cell receptor beta chains from a single sample sequenced in a study of blood T cell repertoires in COVID-19. Assay: immunoSEQ multiplex PCR; the TCRdb copy retains only in-frame clones and omits some. The profile shows over 250,000 clones, approximately 86% of them singletons. The material sequenced was PBMCs or T cells enriched from blood (not recorded which). The receptors come from a woman aged 18-29 years who had recovered from COVID-19.

The chain combines TRBV6-5 with TRBJ1-5; TRBD1 matches 7 bases. There are 14 residues in the CDR3. Germline loops: CDR1 MNHEY, CDR2 SVGAGI. J was trimmed by 2 bases and V by 6 bases; bases with no gene match: 4. Here the CDR3 reads CASSGDSRNQPQHF. The CDR3 nucleotides are TGTGCCAGCAGCGGGGACAGCCGCAATCAGCCCCAGCATTTT.

This clone was picked up a small number of times. V and J are TRBV19 and TRBJ2-1, with a possible D match to TRBD2 (6 bases). Germline loops: CDR1 LNHDA, CDR2 SQIVND (reference sequence). Between the trimmed V and J ends, which lost 5 bases and 1 base, there was a span of 18 bases. This CDR3 has 17 amino acids. The CDR3 loop is CASSLGGGAPSYNEQFF. In DNA form, the CDR3 reads TGTGCCAGTAGTCTTGGTGGCGGGGCCCCTTCCTACAATGAGCAGTTCTTC.

CDR3 sequence reads: CASSYSGGGYEQYF. The DNA of the CDR3 is TGTGCCAGCAGTTACTCGGGGGGGGGCTACGAGCAGTACTTC. V is TRBV6-2 or TRBV6-3 and J is TRBJ2-7, with 7 nucleotides matching TRBD2. Germline trimming cut 0 bases from V and 3 bases from J; bases unmatched to any gene: 2. The germline gives CDR1 MNHEY, CDR2 SVGEGT. The CDR3 consists of 14 residues.

The V gene is TRBV9, the J gene TRBJ1-1; TRBD1 matches at 9 bases. The CDR3 is 17 residues long. Germline values: CDR1 SGDLS, CDR2 YYNGEE. V dropped 0 bases and J dropped 0; count of bases not matched to a gene: 6. The CDR3 DNA follows: TGTGCCAGCAGCGTAGATAGGGACAGGGCGATGAACACTGAAGCTTTCTTT. As protein: CASSVDRDRAMNTEAFF.

The rearrangement joins TRBV5-1 to TRBJ2-7, with D perhaps TRBD1 (5 bases). This CDR3 comprises 14 residues. The V gene lost 0 bases and the J gene lost 2 bases, with 9 bases spanning the gap. In germline, CDR1 is SGHRS, CDR2 YFSETQ. The CDR3: CASSLDRLTYEQYF. Written as DNA, the CDR3 is TGCGCCAGCAGCTTGGACAGGTTGACCTACGAGCAGTACTTC.

In its sample, this clone was seen once. This chain uses TRBV18 with TRBJ2-7; perhaps TRBD2 as D (7 bases). The CDR3 spans 16 residues. With 5 bases removed from V and 2 bases from J, the gap between germline ends came to 19 bases. Germline V gene data show CDR1 as KGHSH and CDR2 as LQKENI. The CDR3 spells CASSRRGGRLAYEQYF. CDR3 DNA: TGTGCCAGCTCAAGGAGGGGGGGCCGATTGGCCTACGAGCAGTACTTC.

J is TRBJ1-3 and V is TRBV12-3 or TRBV12-4; tentative D call: TRBD1 (5 bases). Between the trimmed V and J ends, which lost 8 bases and 7 bases, there was a span of 12 bases. This CDR3 contains 12 residues. CDR3 nucleotide sequence: TGTGCCAGCGGGGCGGGGGTCAACACCATATATTTT. Protein: CASGAGVNTIYF.

V is TRBV10-3 and J is TRBJ1-1; D may be TRBD1 (5 bases). Germline V gene sequence: CDR1 ENHRY, CDR2 SYGVKD. The CDR3 covers 17 residues. Between the trimmed V and J ends, which lost 4 bases and 3 bases, there was a span of 21 bases. The CDR3 reads CAISGGTVALRDTEAFF. The CDR3 nucleotides read TGTGCCATCAGTGGGGGCACCGTGGCCCTCAGGGACACTGAAGCTTTCTTT.

This clone was seen a handful of times. The chain combines TRBV7-6 with TRBJ1-1; possibly TRBD1 for D (5 bases). The CDR3 is 13 residues long. V dropped 0 bases and J dropped 10 bases, with 12 bases sitting between them. Germline V lookup: CDR1 SGHVS, CDR2 FNYEAQ. The CDR3: CASSLASTGGAFF. Here the CDR3 DNA reads TGTGCCAGCAGCTTAGCTTCAACGGGGGGAGCTTTCTTT.

The chain uses TRBV4-1 and TRBJ2-6, with 7 bases matching TRBD1. Losses at the gene ends were 4 bases for V and 0 bases for J; bases not matched to a gene: 3. The length of the CDR3 is 16 residues. The V gene's germline CDR1 is MGHRA and CDR2 YSYEKL. Written as DNA, the CDR3 is TGCGCCAGCAGCCGGGACAGAAGCTCTGGGGCCAACGTCCTGACTTTC. Residues: CASSRDRSSGANVLTF.

The V and J genes are TRBV5-4 and TRBJ2-1, with 11 bases that match TRBD2. This CDR3 is built from 17 residues. CDR1 and CDR2 from the germline V gene are SGHNT and YYREEE (reference sequence). V gave up 4 bases and J gave up 4 bases; unmatched junction bases: 10. CDR3 in amino acids: CASSPGLAGQKYNEQFF. CDR3 DNA sequence: TGTGCCAGCAGCCCCGGACTAGCGGGCCAAAAATACAATGAGCAGTTCTTC.

J is TRBJ2-5 and V is TRBV5-1; TRBD2 matches 10 bases. The CDR3 runs to 15 residues. Unmatched junction bases numbered 5, after V lost 2 bases and J lost 4 bases. Germline V gene sequence: CDR1 SGHRS, CDR2 YFSETQ. Here the CDR3 reads CASSLAGGSRETQYF. DNA of the CDR3: TGCGCCAGCAGCTTAGCGGGAGGGTCGAGAGAGACCCAGTACTTC.

V gene TRBV11-2 combines with J gene TRBJ1-3; D is uncertain. The CDR3 covers 15 residues. Germline V CDR1 and CDR2: SGHAT, FQNNGV. The V end was cut by 5 bases, the J end by 0 bases, with 11 bases between. CDR3 protein: CASSITTNSGNTIYF. CDR3 in DNA: TGTGCCAGCAGCATTACAACTAACTCTGGAAACACCATATATTTT.

This chain uses TRBV19 with TRBJ2-1, with 9 bases lining up with TRBD2. The J segment lost 7 bases and the V segment lost 8 bases, leaving 9 bases of the junction unmatched. CDR1 is LNHDA and CDR2 is SQIVND in the germline V gene (reference sequence). CDR3 length: 14 amino acids. The CDR3 is CASRIAGAENEQFF. As DNA, the CDR3 is TGTGCCAGTCGGATAGCGGGAGCGGAAAATGAGCAGTTCTTC.

The chain recombines TRBV2 with TRBJ1-4; 8 bases are a match to TRBD1. Germline lookup yields CDR1 SNHLY and CDR2 FYNNEI. This CDR3 contains 15 residues. Germline trimming cut 4 bases from V and 5 bases from J; bases unmatched to any gene: 6. The CDR3 DNA reads TGTGCCAGCAGTGTTCAGGACAGGGAGAATGAAAAACTGTTTTTT. Translation gives CASSVQDRENEKLFF.

The V call is TRBV2, the J call TRBJ1-3, with D possibly being TRBD1 (6 bases). This CDR3 has 16 amino acids. Trimming shortened V by 6 bases and J by 0 bases, and 15 bases separated the two germline ends. Looked up from germline, CDR1 is SNHLY and CDR2 is FYNNEI. The CDR3 spells CASSPGHLNSGNTIYF. For the CDR3, the DNA is TGTGCCAGCAGCCCGGGACACTTGAACTCTGGAAACACCATATATTTT.

The chain is built from TRBV5-5 and TRBJ1-2; D is perhaps TRBD1 (5 bases). The CDR3 has 14 amino acids. Trimming removed 0 bases from V and 3 bases from J, with 9 bases in between. Germline V gene sequence: CDR1 SGHKS, CDR2 YYEKEE (reference sequence). The CDR3 coding sequence is TGTGCCAGCAGCTTGGTGGGCAGGGACTATGGCTACACCTTC. The encoded protein is CASSLVGRDYGYTF.

This chain uses TRBV7-9 with TRBJ2-1; 11 bases map to TRBD2. CDR1 is SEHNR, CDR2 FQNEAQ, per germline (reference sequence). V lost 5 bases, J lost 7 bases, and 7 bases stayed unmatched. The CDR3 totals 15 residues. The CDR3 loop is CASSRTSGRTNEQFF. For the CDR3, the DNA is TGTGCCAGCAGCCGAACTAGCGGGAGAACAAATGAGCAGTTCTTC.

The chain uses TRBV6-4 and TRBJ2-3, with TRBD2 as a possible D gene (6 bases). V lost 4 bases and J lost 0, with 23 bases in between. From germline, CDR1 is MRHNA and CDR2 SNTAGT. There are 19 residues in the CDR3. CDR3 region: CASSVLPGPGGQSTDTQYF. The CDR3 nucleotides read TGTGCCAGCAGTGTTCTCCCGGGTCCCGGGGGTCAGAGCACAGATACGCAGTATTTT.

This chain joins TRBV6-6 and TRBJ1-4; possibly TRBD1 for D (6 bases). The germline V gene encodes CDR1 MNHNY and CDR2 SVGAGI (reference sequence). The CDR3 is 16 amino acids. V lost 6 bases, J lost 4 bases, and 18 bases lay in between. CDR3 residues: CASSRTRTVNNEKLFF. The CDR3 DNA reads TGTGCCAGCAGCCGAACTCGGACAGTGAATAATGAAAAACTGTTTTTT.

The DNA of the CDR3 is TGTGCCAGCAGCCATCCCCCACAAGAGACCCAGTACTTC. Its translation is CASSHPPQETQYF. The chain combines TRBV11-3 with TRBJ2-5; unclear D gene. The V and J ends lost 5 bases and 2 bases respectively, with 9 bases between them. Germline CDR1 reads SGHNT; CDR2 reads YENEEA. The length of the CDR3 is 13 residues.

This chain connects TRBV27 to TRBJ1-2; 9 bases match TRBD1. V was pared by 7 bases and J by 7 bases, with 10 bases of the junction left unmatched. Germline V gene data show CDR1 as MNHEY and CDR2 as SMNVEV (reference sequence). CDR3 length: 14 residues. CDR3 protein: CASTQGQGSAGYTF. Here the CDR3 DNA reads TGTGCCAGCACCCAGGGACAGGGATCGGCTGGCTACACCTTC.

V is TRBV9 and J is TRBJ2-7; D possibly corresponds to TRBD1 (6 bases). Germline-derived CDR1 and CDR2 are SGDLS and YYNGEE. Trimming took 4 bases from V and 2 from J, leaving 19 bases between them. This CDR3 has 16 residues. The CDR3, as DNA: TGTGCCAGCAGCCCCCAAACAGGGTCAGGGACCTACGAGCAGTACTTC. Protein: CASSPQTGSGTYEQYF.

The gene calls are TRBV27 and TRBJ2-7; the match to TRBD1 covers 8 bases. CDR1 is MNHEY and CDR2 is SMNVEV in the germline V gene (reference sequence). V was clipped by 5 bases and J by 3 bases; unmatched bases: 9. There are 15 residues in the CDR3. CDR3 loop: CASSPRRTGIYEQYF. In DNA, the CDR3 is TGTGCCAGCAGTCCCCGACGGACAGGGATCTACGAGCAGTACTTC.

The rearrangement uses TRBV5-5 and TRBJ1-2, with 8 bases aligning to TRBD1. CDR1 and CDR2 (germline): SGHKS, YYEKEE (reference sequence). The CDR3 runs to 20 residues. Trimming removed 0 bases from V and 0 bases from J; junction bases left unmatched: 16. This chain's CDR3 is CASSLDYLVAGGSSNYGYTF. CDR3 in DNA: TGTGCCAGCAGCTTGGACTATTTGGTGGCAGGGGGCTCTTCTAACTATGGCTACACCTTC.

The chain couples TRBV7-9 to TRBJ2-3; D might be TRBD1 (5 bases). The CDR3 spans 16 residues. V lost 1 base to trimming and J lost 0 bases, with 11 bases between them. CDR1 SEHNR and CDR2 FQNEAQ come from the germline V gene (reference sequence). CDR3 loop: CASSLGQFASTDTQYF. CDR3 in DNA: TGTGCCAGCAGCTTAGGACAGTTTGCTAGCACAGATACGCAGTATTTT.

This chain joins TRBV5-5 and TRBJ1-2; the match to TRBD1 covers 10 bases. V was pared by 3 bases and J by 7 bases, with 15 bases of the junction left unmatched. The CDR3 consists of 17 residues. CDR1 and CDR2 (germline): SGHKS, YYEKEE (reference sequence). The CDR3 here is CASSSLLLRQGAIGYTF. The CDR3 bases are TGTGCCAGCAGCTCACTATTGCTCAGACAGGGGGCAATTGGCTACACCTTC. Variable domain in full (rest from reference TRBV5-5 and TRBJ1-2): DAGVTQSPTHLIKTRGQQVTLRCSPISGHKSVSWYQQVLGQGPQFIFQYYEKEERGRGNFPDRFSARQFPNYSSELNVNALLLGDSALYLCASSSLLLRQGAIGYTFGSGTRLTVV.

This chain joins TRBV5-1 and TRBJ1-1; perhaps TRBD1 as D (5 bases). Trimming shortened V by 0 bases and J by 5 bases, and 14 bases separated the two germline ends. The CDR3 sequence is 15 residues long. In germline, CDR1 is SGHRS, CDR2 YFSETQ. The CDR3 is CASSLGAGENTEAFF. The CDR3, as DNA: TGCGCCAGCAGCTTGGGGGCGGGGGAGAATACTGAAGCTTTCTTT. Full variable domain (missing parts from reference TRBV5-1 and TRBJ1-1): KAGVTQTPRYLIKTRGQQVTLSCSPISGHRSVSWYQQTPGQGLQFLFEYFSETQRNKGNFPGRFSGRQFSNSRSEMNVSTLELGDSALYLCASSLGAGENTEAFFGQGTRLTVV.